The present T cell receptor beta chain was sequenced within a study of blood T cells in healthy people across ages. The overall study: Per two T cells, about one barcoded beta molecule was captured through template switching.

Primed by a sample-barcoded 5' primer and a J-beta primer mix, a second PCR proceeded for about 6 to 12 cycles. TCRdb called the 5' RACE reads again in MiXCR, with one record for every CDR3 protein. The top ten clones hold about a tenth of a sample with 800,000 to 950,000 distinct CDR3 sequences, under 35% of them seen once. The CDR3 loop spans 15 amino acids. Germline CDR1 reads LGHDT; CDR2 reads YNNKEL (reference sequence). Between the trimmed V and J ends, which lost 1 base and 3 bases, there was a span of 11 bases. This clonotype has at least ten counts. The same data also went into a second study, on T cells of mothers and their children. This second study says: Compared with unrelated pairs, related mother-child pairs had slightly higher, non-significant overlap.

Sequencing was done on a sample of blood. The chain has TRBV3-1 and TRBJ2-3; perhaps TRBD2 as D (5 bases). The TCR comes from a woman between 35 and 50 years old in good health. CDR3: CASSQGLAVTDTQYF. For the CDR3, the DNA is TGTGCCAGCAGCCAAGGGCTAGCAGTAACAGATACGCAGTATTTT.